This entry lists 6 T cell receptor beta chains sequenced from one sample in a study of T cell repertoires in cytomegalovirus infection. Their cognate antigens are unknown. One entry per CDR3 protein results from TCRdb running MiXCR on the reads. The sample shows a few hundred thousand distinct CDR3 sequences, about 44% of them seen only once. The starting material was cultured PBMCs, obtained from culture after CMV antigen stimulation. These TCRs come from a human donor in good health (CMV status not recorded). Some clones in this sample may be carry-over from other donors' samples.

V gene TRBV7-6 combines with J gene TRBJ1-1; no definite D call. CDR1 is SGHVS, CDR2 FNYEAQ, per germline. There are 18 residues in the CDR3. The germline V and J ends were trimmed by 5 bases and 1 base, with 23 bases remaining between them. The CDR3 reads CASSPQRSSDRWNTEAFF. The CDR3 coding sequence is TGTGCCAGCAGCCCACAAAGGTCGAGCGACCGTTGGAACACTGAAGCTTTCTTT.

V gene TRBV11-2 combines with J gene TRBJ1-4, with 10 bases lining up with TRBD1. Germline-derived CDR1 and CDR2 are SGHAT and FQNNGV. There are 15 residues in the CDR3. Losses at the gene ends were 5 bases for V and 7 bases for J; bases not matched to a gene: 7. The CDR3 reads CASSDRDRGGEKLFF. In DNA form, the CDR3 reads TGTGCCAGCAGCGACCGGGACAGGGGAGGTGAAAAACTGTTTTTT.

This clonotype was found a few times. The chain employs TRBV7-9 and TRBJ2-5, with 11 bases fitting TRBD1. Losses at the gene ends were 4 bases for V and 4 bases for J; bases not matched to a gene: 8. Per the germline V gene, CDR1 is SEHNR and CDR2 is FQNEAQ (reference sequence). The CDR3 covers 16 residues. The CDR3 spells CASSSWDRGSPETQYF. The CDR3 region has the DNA TGTGCCAGCAGCTCATGGGACAGGGGGTCCCCAGAGACCCAGTACTTC.

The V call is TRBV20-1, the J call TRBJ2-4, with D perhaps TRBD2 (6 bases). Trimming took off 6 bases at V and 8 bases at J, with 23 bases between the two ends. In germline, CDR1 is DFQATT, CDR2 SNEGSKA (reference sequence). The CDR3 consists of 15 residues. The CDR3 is CSANPPGQGGYIQYF. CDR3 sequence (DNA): TGCAGTGCAAATCCCCCCGGGCAGGGAGGATACATTCAGTACTTC.

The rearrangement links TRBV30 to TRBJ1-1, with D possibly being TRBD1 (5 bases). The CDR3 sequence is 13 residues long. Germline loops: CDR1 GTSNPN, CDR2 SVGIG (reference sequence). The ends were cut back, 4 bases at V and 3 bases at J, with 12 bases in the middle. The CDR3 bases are TGTGCCTGGACCAGGGTGCCCTACACTGAAGCTTTCTTT. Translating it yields CAWTRVPYTEAFF.

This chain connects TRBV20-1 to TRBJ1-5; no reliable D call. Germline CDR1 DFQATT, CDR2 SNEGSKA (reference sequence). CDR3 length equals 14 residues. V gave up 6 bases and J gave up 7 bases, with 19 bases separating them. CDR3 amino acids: CSAAGGYESQPQHF. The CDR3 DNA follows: TGCAGTGCCGCCGGCGGCTATGAGTCCCAGCCCCAGCATTTT.